A selection of T cell receptor beta chains follows, all from one sample in a study of blood T cell repertoires in COVID-19. The method was immunoSEQ multiplex PCR; TCRdb's version includes in-frame clones alone and lacks a portion of them. Here the sample spans roughly 55,000 clones, about 90% being singletons. Sequenced input: peripheral blood. Receptors originate from a man between 60 and 75 years old with active or convalescent COVID-19. Each CDR3 is given with its conserved first and last residue. The order of the fields is V gene, CDR3 protein.

TRBV5-5	CASSLGLEQFF
TRBV13	CASSSGTSGSYEQYF
TRBV27	CASSRTGGIGYTF
TRBV19	CASTPGQGRSGTEAFF
TRBV3-1/TRBV3-2	CASSQESLRGNTIYF
TRBV3-1/TRBV3-2	CASKSSGGAGETQYF
TRBV29-1	CSVLTGGEYEQYF
TRBV29-1	CSAHGGQPYNEQFF
TRBV5-1	CASSLDSGRNEQFF
TRBV2	CASKEREIYEQYF
TRBV6-5	CASTVTGELFF
TRBV3-1/TRBV3-2	CASSLRGLSYEQYF
TRBV18	CASSPLTGSNEKLFF
TRBV23-1	CASSQKTGGAGVITEAFF
TRBV7-8	CASSPGTGYNAEQYF
TRBV5-4	CASRRAGDGYEQYF